A selection of T cell receptor beta chains follows, all from one sample in a study of CD8 T cells in ankylosing spondylitis. TCRdb analysed the 5' RACE reads with MiXCR anew, one entry per CDR3 protein. The table shows about 130,000 distinct CDR3 sequences, with roughly 15% occurring only once. Sequenced material: blood, either unsorted or a sorted T cell fraction (not recorded which). These receptors all stem from a male donor with ankylosing spondylitis. Both conserved end residues are part of each CDR3. The D gene is left open where the match is weak. Clone size is shown for a subset of rows, as once, few, many or a class of expanded clone.

d_call	clone_size	v_call	j_call	cdr3_nt	cdr3_aa
TRBD2	NA	TRBV4-2	TRBJ2-1	TGTGCCAGCAGCGCGATAGCTGAGGGACTAGCGGGCTTTAGCTCCTACAATGAGCAGTTCTTC	CASSAIAEGLAGFSSYNEQFF
NA	many	TRBV29-1	TRBJ2-1	TGCAGCGTTGACATTCCGGGACCTCGCGATGAGCAGTTCTTC	CSVDIPGPRDEQFF
NA	many	TRBV29-1	TRBJ2-1	TGCAGCGTTGGGGCCAGGGAGCAGTTCTTC	CSVGAREQFF
NA	NA	TRBV27	TRBJ2-1	TGTGCCAGCAGTTTCGGACCGTACAATGAGCAGTTCTTC	CASSFGPYNEQFF
NA	many	TRBV29-1	TRBJ2-3	TGCAGCGCTGGACCTACAGATACGCAGTATTTT	CSAGPTDTQYF
NA	NA	TRBV27	TRBJ2-1	TGTGCCAGCAGTTTGTTTCTACCTTCCTACAATGAGCAGTTCTTC	CASSLFLPSYNEQFF
NA	few	TRBV30	TRBJ1-5	TGTGCCTGGCCCACCAAGGGCTGGGCCCAGCATTTT	CAWPTKGWAQHF
NA	NA	TRBV27	TRBJ1-4	TGTGCCAGCAGTTTCCGGGCTTCGCAGGAAAAACTGTTTTTT	CASSFRASQEKLFF
TRBD2	NA	TRBV20-1	TRBJ2-7	TGCAGTGCGAGTACCTCAGCGGGATCCTCGGTCTACGAGCAGTACTTC	CSASTSAGSSVYEQYF
TRBD1	NA	TRBV7-9	TRBJ2-4	TGTGCCAGCAGTTGGACAGGAGGAGCCAAAAACATTCAGTACTTC	CASSWTGGAKNIQYF
TRBD2	few	TRBV7-2	TRBJ2-3	TGTGCCAGCAGCCCCGATGGCGGGAGGCCCTTCACAGATACGCAGTATTTT	CASSPDGGRPFTDTQYF
NA	NA	TRBV15	TRBJ2-3	TGTGCCACCAGCAGAGCCCCCCGTACAGATACGCAGTATTTT	CATSRAPRTDTQYF
NA	NA	TRBV10-3	TRBJ1-3	TGTGCCATCCGACAAGGGGACCGCGGAAACACCATATATTTT	CAIRQGDRGNTIYF
NA	NA	TRBV4-3	TRBJ2-7	TGCGCCAGCAGCCAAGTCGCGGGCACGGAGGAGCAGTACTTC	CASSQVAGTEEQYF
TRBD2	few	TRBV15	TRBJ2-1	TGTGCCACCAGCAGAGCGGGACTAGCCAACGACTACAATGAGCAGTTCTTC	CATSRAGLANDYNEQFF
NA	NA	TRBV5-1	TRBJ2-7	TGCGCCAGCAGCTTGGCCCCCAGCCACTACGAGCAGTACTTC	CASSLAPSHYEQYF
NA	few	TRBV7-8	TRBJ2-7	TGTGCCAGCAGCTTTTGGGATTTAGACGAGCAGTACTTC	CASSFWDLDEQYF
NA	NA	TRBV28	TRBJ2-7	TGTGCCAGCAGTCCAGTAGCGGAAGACTACGAGCAGTACTTC	CASSPVAEDYEQYF
NA	NA	TRBV7-2	TRBJ2-7	TGTGCCAGCAGCTTTCTAGCCCCGTATTACTCCTACGAGCAGTACTTC	CASSFLAPYYSYEQYF
NA	few	TRBV10-3	TRBJ2-7	TGTGCCATCAGTGACAGGCTTTTGTCCTACGAGCAGTACTTC	CAISDRLLSYEQYF
NA	few	TRBV7-9	TRBJ1-2	TGTGCCAGCAGCTTTAACTCAGGGTATAGTGGCTACACCTTC	CASSFNSGYSGYTF
TRBD2	few	TRBV13	TRBJ2-3	TGTGCCAGCAGCCCAGGGACTAGCGGGACCACAGATACGCAGTATTTT	CASSPGTSGTTDTQYF
TRBD1	once	TRBV9	TRBJ2-1	TGTGCCAGCAGTTTGCAGGGGGAGATCGACAATGAGCAGTTCTTC	CASSLQGEIDNEQFF
NA	few	TRBV9	TRBJ1-5	TGTGCCAGCAGCGTAGGAGGGGTCGGTCAGCCCCAGCATTTT	CASSVGGVGQPQHF
TRBD1	few	TRBV27	TRBJ1-1	TGTGCCAGCAGTCTCGGACAGGGTTACACTGAAGCTTTCTTT	CASSLGQGYTEAFF
NA	NA	TRBV7-9	TRBJ2-7	TGTGCCAGCAGCTTAGTCGGCAAGAGCTCCTACGAGCAGTACTTC	CASSLVGKSSYEQYF
TRBD2	NA	TRBV9	TRBJ2-1	TGTGCCAGCAGCGTAGACCCTAGCGGGAGGACTGATCAGGCTGAGCAGTTCTTC	CASSVDPSGRTDQAEQFF
TRBD2	many	TRBV29-1	TRBJ2-5	TGCAGCGTTGAAGATGGGGCTAGCGGGAGAGGCGAGACCCAGTACTTC	CSVEDGASGRGETQYF
TRBD2	few	TRBV2	TRBJ2-1	TGTGCCAGCACCCCCGGTGAGGCTAGCGGGAGGGCCTTGTTTGTAAAGAATGAGCAGTTCTTC	CASTPGEASGRALFVKNEQFF
TRBD1	many	TRBV12-3/TRBV12-4	TRBJ1-1	TGTGCCAGCAGTAAAGGGACAGGGGGCGACGCTTTCTTT	CASSKGTGGDAFF
TRBD2	NA	TRBV5-5	TRBJ2-7	TGTGCCAGCAGAACGACTAGCGGGGCGGTCTCCTACGAGCAGTACTTC	CASRTTSGAVSYEQYF
TRBD1	few	TRBV27	TRBJ2-7	TGTGCCAGCAGTTTATCGCCGGGACAGGTCTCCTACGAGCAGTACTTC	CASSLSPGQVSYEQYF
NA	NA	TRBV4-1	TRBJ2-3	TGCGCCAGCAGCCAACTAGATACGCAGTATTTT	CASSQLDTQYF
NA	NA	TRBV12-3/TRBV12-4	TRBJ2-7	TGTGCCAGCAGGCCCGGGACACTCTCCTACGAGCAGTACTTC	CASRPGTLSYEQYF
NA	NA	TRBV12-3/TRBV12-4	TRBJ2-2	TGTGCCAGCACCAGGCAGGGTCGGACCGGGGAGCTGTTTTTT	CASTRQGRTGELFF
NA	NA	TRBV4-1	TRBJ2-7	TGCGCCAGCAGCCTGGGACCTGCCAACTACGAGCAGTACTTC	CASSLGPANYEQYF
NA	NA	TRBV7-3	TRBJ2-7	TGTGCCAGCAGCCAAGTGATAGGGTTCTCCTACGAGCAGTACTTC	CASSQVIGFSYEQYF
NA	NA	TRBV19	TRBJ1-5	TGTGCCTCCCGGGACGCGCATTTTAGCAATCAGCCCCAGCATTTT	CASRDAHFSNQPQHF
NA	many	TRBV15	TRBJ2-3	TGTGCCACCAGGATGGAGACCACAGATACGCAGTATTTT	CATRMETTDTQYF
NA	once	TRBV4-1	TRBJ1-1	TGCGCCAGCAGCCCGGACAGTTGGAACACTGAAGCTTTCTTT	CASSPDSWNTEAFF
NA	NA	TRBV7-9	TRBJ2-1	TGTGCCAGCAGCTTAAACGGCGGGCCTCACAATGAGCAGTTCTTC	CASSLNGGPHNEQFF
NA	many	TRBV15	TRBJ2-1	TGTGCCACCAGCGGCCAGATGAGGAGCTCCTACAATGAGCAGTTCTTC	CATSGQMRSSYNEQFF